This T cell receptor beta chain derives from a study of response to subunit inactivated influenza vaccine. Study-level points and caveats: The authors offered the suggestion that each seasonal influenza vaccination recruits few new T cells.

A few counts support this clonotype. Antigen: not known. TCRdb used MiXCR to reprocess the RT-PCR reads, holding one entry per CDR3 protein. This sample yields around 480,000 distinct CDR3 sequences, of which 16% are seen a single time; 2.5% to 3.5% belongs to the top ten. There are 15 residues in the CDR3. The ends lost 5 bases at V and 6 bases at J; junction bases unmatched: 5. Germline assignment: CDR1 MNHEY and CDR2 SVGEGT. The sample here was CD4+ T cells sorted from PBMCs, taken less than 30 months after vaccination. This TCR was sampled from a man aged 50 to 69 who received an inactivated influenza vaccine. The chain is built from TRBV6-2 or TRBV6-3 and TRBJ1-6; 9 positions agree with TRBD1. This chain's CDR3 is CASSQQGAGNSPLHF. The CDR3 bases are TGTGCCAGCAGTCAACAGGGGGCCGGTAATTCACCCCTCCACTTT.